The 2 T cell receptor beta chains below were found in one sample sequenced in a study of blood T cell repertoires in COVID-19. The repertoire was sequenced with immunoSEQ multiplex PCR; TCRdb's copy has only in-frame clones and lacks some. Found here are roughly 34,000 clones, approximately 80% of them singletons; the top ten hold 14%. The material sequenced was peripheral blood. All receptors come from a woman aged 70-85 years with acute or convalescent COVID-19.

This chain joins TRBV6-5 and TRBJ2-2, with D possibly TRBD1 on 5 matching bases. The germline gives CDR1 MNHEY, CDR2 SVGAGI. The ends were cut back, 2 bases at V and 10 bases at J, with 14 bases in the middle. CDR3 length: 14 residues. In DNA form, the CDR3 reads TGTGCCAGCAGTTACGACCTAGGGGTCCCGGAGCTGTTTTTT. This codes for CASSYDLGVPELFF.

The rearrangement uses TRBV19 and TRBJ1-5; tentatively, D is TRBD1 (5 bases). The V and J ends lost 11 bases and 0 bases respectively, with 14 bases between them. Looked up from germline, CDR1 is LNHDA and CDR2 is SQIVND (reference sequence). This CDR3 contains 14 residues. This CDR3 reads CARKGDLSNQPQHF. CDR3 in DNA: TGTGCCCGAAAAGGGGATCTTAGCAATCAGCCCCAGCATTTT.